The rows below give T cell receptor beta chains drawn from one sample of a study of Graves' ophthalmopathy and Graves' hyperthyroidism. Using its own MiXCR run on the multiplex PCR reads, TCRdb lists one record per CDR3 protein. The table shows approximately 700,000 distinct CDR3 sequences, with roughly two fifths occurring only once. Sequenced: peripheral blood. Receptor source: an adult man with Graves' ophthalmopathy. CDR3s include the opening cysteine and the closing phenylalanine or tryptophan. A D gene is named only where the DNA matches it firmly. Size is stated for part of the rows, as once, few or many counts, or as a class when the clone is expanded.

clone_size | j_call | v_call | d_call | cdr3_nt | cdr3_aa
NA | TRBJ2-2 | TRBV5-1 | NA | TGCGCCAGCAGAGCCGGGGCTACCACCGGGGAGCTGTTTTTT | CASRAGATTGELFF
few | TRBJ2-7 | TRBV9 | NA | TGTGCCAGCAGCGTAGACGGCGGTACCTACGAGCAGTACTTC | CASSVDGGTYEQYF
few | TRBJ1-2 | TRBV11-2 | TRBD1 | TGTGCCAGCAGCTCGCAGGGGGACTATGGCTACACCTTC | CASSSQGDYGYTF
many | TRBJ1-2 | TRBV7-2 | TRBD1 | TGTGCCAGCAGTCGACAGGGATTAGATGGCTACACCTTC | CASSRQGLDGYTF
NA | TRBJ1-2 | TRBV5-4 | TRBD1 | TGTGCCAGCAGCTTGGAGGCCGGGACAGGGGGTGGGTATGGCTACACCTTC | CASSLEAGTGGGYGYTF
NA | TRBJ1-5 | TRBV7-9 | TRBD1 | TGTGCCAGCAGCTTGGGCGGGACAGGGGGTTTTCAGCCCCAGCATTTT | CASSLGGTGGFQPQHF
NA | TRBJ1-1 | TRBV10-3 | NA | TGTGCCGGCAGTTACAATCACGAGAACACTGAAGCTTTCTTT | CAGSYNHENTEAFF
NA | TRBJ1-1 | TRBV19 | NA | TGTGCCAGTAGTTGGGGGGGACTGAACACTGAAGCTTTCTTT | CASSWGGLNTEAFF
many | TRBJ1-2 | TRBV7-9 | TRBD1 | TGTGCCAGCAGCCCCGACAGGGGGCCGGGCTATGGCTACACCTTC | CASSPDRGPGYGYTF
NA | TRBJ2-7 | TRBV5-4 | TRBD2 | TGTGCCAGCAGTCCGAGCGGGAGGCCCTACGAGCAGTACTTC | CASSPSGRPYEQYF
NA | TRBJ2-5 | TRBV7-3 | TRBD1 | TGTGCCAGCAGCCCTCGTTATGGCGGGACAGGCCAAGAGACCCAGTACTTC | CASSPRYGGTGQETQYF
NA | TRBJ2-5 | TRBV9 | TRBD2 | TGTGCCAGCAGCGTAGGGGGGGGAATGTACCAAGAGACCCAGTACTTC | CASSVGGGMYQETQYF
NA | TRBJ1-4 | TRBV7-2 | TRBD1 | TGTGCCAGCAGCCCGGGGACAGGGAGGAATGAAAAACTGTTTTTT | CASSPGTGRNEKLFF
many | TRBJ1-4 | TRBV7-9 | TRBD1 | TGTGCCAGCAGCTTAGCTGGACAGGGTAATGAAAAACTGTTTTTT | CASSLAGQGNEKLFF
many | TRBJ2-7 | TRBV29-1 | NA | TGCAGCGTTGGGCAGGTTAGCTCCTACGAGCAGTACTTC | CSVGQVSSYEQYF
few | TRBJ1-6 | TRBV28 | NA | TGTGCCAGCAGTTTAACAGCCGAAGATTCACCCCTCCACTTT | CASSLTAEDSPLHF
many | TRBJ2-2 | TRBV6-4 | NA | TGTGCCAGCAGTGAGAGGGACACCGGGGAGCTGTTTTTT | CASSERDTGELFF
many | TRBJ1-6 | TRBV19 | TRBD1 | TGTGCCAGTAGTGTCTCAGGGGGCGATCCCCTCCACTTT | CASSVSGGDPLHF
NA | TRBJ2-1 | TRBV11-1 | NA | TGTGCCAGCAGCTTAGGGCGGGAAGGTTACAATGAGCAGTTCTTC | CASSLGREGYNEQFF
NA | TRBJ2-7 | TRBV10-3 | TRBD2 | TGTGCCATCAGATCCGGGACTAGCGGGACGTTCTACGAGCAGTACTTC | CAIRSGTSGTFYEQYF
many | TRBJ1-5 | TRBV6-6 | NA | TGTGCCAGCAGTTACTTGGACAATCAGCCCCAGCATTTT | CASSYLDNQPQHF
NA | TRBJ2-2 | TRBV10-3 | TRBD2 | TGTGCCATCAGTGATACCGGGACTAGCGTAACGAACACCGGGGAGCTGTTTTTT | CAISDTGTSVTNTGELFF
few | TRBJ1-2 | TRBV19 | TRBD1 | TGTGCCAGTAGCGCGACAGGACAGGGGGCAGGCAATGGCTACACCTTC | CASSATGQGAGNGYTF
many | TRBJ2-7 | TRBV6-5 | NA | TGTGCCAGCAGTCGGACCGGGGCCTACGAGCAGTACTTC | CASSRTGAYEQYF
many | TRBJ2-5 | TRBV5-1 | NA | TGCGCCAGCCGGTACCAAGAGACCCAGTACTTC | CASRYQETQYF
few | TRBJ1-6 | TRBV20-1 | NA | TGCAGTGCTAGTGAGATATATAATTCACCCCTCCACTTT | CSASEIYNSPLHF
many | TRBJ1-1 | TRBV7-9 | NA | TGTGCCAGCAGCTTACACGGACAAACTGAAGCTTTCTTT | CASSLHGQTEAFF
few | TRBJ1-3 | TRBV7-8 | NA | TGTGCCAGCAGCCCCCAGATATATAGGGAATGGGGAAACACCATATATTTT | CASSPQIYREWGNTIYF
few | TRBJ2-2 | TRBV24-1 | TRBD2 | TGTGCCACCAGTCCTAGCGGGATAAAGACCGGGGAGCTGTTTTTT | CATSPSGIKTGELFF
NA | TRBJ1-2 | TRBV29-1 | NA | TGCAGCGTTACACGAGCTAACTATGGCTACACCTTC | CSVTRANYGYTF
many | TRBJ1-1 | TRBV7-9 | TRBD1 | TGTGCCAGCAGTCCCAATCCGGGACAGGATGCCAGGACTTTCTTT | CASSPNPGQDARTFF
many | TRBJ2-5 | TRBV29-1 | NA | TGCAGCGTTGGTAGCCAATCAGAGACCCAGTACTTC | CSVGSQSETQYF
many | TRBJ1-5 | TRBV7-2 | NA | TGTGCCAGCAGCTTAGGAGGGGAACAGCCCCAGCATTTT | CASSLGGEQPQHF
NA | TRBJ1-2 | TRBV11-1 | TRBD1 | TGTGCCAGCAGCCAAGAAGAGGGGGCCTTCCGGGGCTACACCTTC | CASSQEEGAFRGYTF
many | TRBJ1-6 | TRBV10-3 | NA | TGTGCCATCAGTGCAGGGCTTAATTCACCCCTCCACTTT | CAISAGLNSPLHF
few | TRBJ1-2 | TRBV19 | TRBD1 | TGTGCCGGTAGTCCGCGACAGGGAGGCGGCTACACCTTC | CAGSPRQGGGYTF
many | TRBJ1-6 | TRBV9 | NA | TGTGCCAGCAGCGTAGACAGGAATAATTCACCCCTCCACTTT | CASSVDRNNSPLHF
many | TRBJ2-7 | TRBV29-1 | NA | TGCAGCGTGGTGGGGCAGGGCGGCGACGAGCAGTACTTC | CSVVGQGGDEQYF
NA | TRBJ2-7 | TRBV5-6 | NA | TGTGCCAGCCGTCCGACCGGGGTCTACGAGCAGTACTTC | CASRPTGVYEQYF
NA | TRBJ1-2 | TRBV7-9 | NA | TGTGCCAGCAGCCTGCTCTATAACTATGGCTACACCTTC | CASSLLYNYGYTF
few | TRBJ2-5 | TRBV6-1 | TRBD1 | TGTGCCAGCAGTGGATCGACAGGGGGGGTGACCCAGTACTTC | CASSGSTGGVTQYF
NA | TRBJ1-6 | TRBV25-1 | NA | TGTGCCGTAGGGTTGGGGAATTCACCCCTCCACTTT | CAVGLGNSPLHF
many | TRBJ2-7 | TRBV27 | NA | TGTGCCAGCAGTTTACGGGACGGTCCCTACGAGCAGTACTTC | CASSLRDGPYEQYF
NA | TRBJ1-2 | TRBV10-3 | NA | TGTGCCATCAGGTCTGTTGCTGGGGGTGGCTACACCTTC | CAIRSVAGGGYTF
many | TRBJ2-7 | TRBV25-1 | NA | TGTGCCAGCAGTGAATCTACCCGATGGTACGAGCAGTACTTC | CASSESTRWYEQYF